Presented here are 27 T cell receptor beta chains from one specimen sequenced in a study of cytomegalovirus exposure and HLA in healthy donors. PCR amplification relied on 60 Vbeta primers (plus 13 Jbeta primers). Clones were read by immunoSEQ multiplex PCR, and TCRdb kept only the in-frame ones, dropping some. Found here are about 280,000 clones, around 90% of them singletons; the top ten hold roughly 2.3%. The sequencing input was PBMCs. These receptors were taken from a woman under 30 in good health and CMV-seronegative.

This sequence joins TRBV28 and TRBJ2-3; D perhaps matches TRBD1 (5 bases). V was cut by 8 bases and J by 3 bases, with 12 bases left in between. Per germline, CDR1 MDHEN and CDR2 SYDVKM. The CDR3 runs 13 residues. The CDR3: CASVRGGTDTQYF. CDR3 nucleotides: TGTGCCAGCGTAAGGGGTGGTACAGATACGCAGTATTTT.

The chain uses TRBV6-1 and TRBJ1-2; 8 bases match TRBD1. Germline values: CDR1 MNHNS, CDR2 SASEGT. The CDR3 length is 14 residues. Trimming took 5 bases from V and 4 from J; bases not matched to a gene: 6. The CDR3 spells CASSKTGVSYGYTF. CDR3 in DNA: TGTGCCAGCAGTAAGACAGGGGTGAGCTATGGCTACACCTTC.

The table lists this clone with a few counts. V gene TRBV5-4 combines with J gene TRBJ1-2; TRBD1 aligns across 12 bases. Trimming removed 6 bases from V and 2 bases from J; junction bases left unmatched: 8. Germline loops: CDR1 SGHNT, CDR2 YYREEE (reference sequence). The CDR3 is made up of 16 amino acids. CDR3 protein: CASTSPGQGANYGYTF. DNA of the CDR3: TGTGCCAGCACCTCGCCGGGACAGGGGGCAAACTATGGCTACACCTTC.

This clone was seen only once. The chain joins TRBV27 to TRBJ2-1, with 8 bases aligning to TRBD2. The CDR3 loop spans 16 amino acids. The V gene's germline CDR1 is MNHEY and CDR2 SMNVEV (reference sequence). V dropped 5 bases and J dropped 7; count of bases not matched to a gene: 13. CDR3: CASSPTAGGRGNEQFF. For the CDR3, the DNA is TGTGCCAGCAGTCCTACCGCGGGGGGCAGGGGAAATGAGCAGTTCTTC.

On this clone itself: The same CDR3 arises from other DNA sequences in this sample as well. This sequence joins TRBV7-9 and TRBJ1-6, with D possibly TRBD1 on 6 matching bases. V dropped 5 bases and J dropped 4 bases, with 12 bases sitting between them. CDR1 and CDR2 (germline): SEHNR, FQNEAQ (reference sequence). This CDR3 comprises 15 residues. The CDR3 loop reads CASSPGQLYNSPLHF. CDR3 coding DNA: TGTGCCAGCAGCCCCGGACAGTTATATAATTCACCCCTCCACTTT. The full variable domain, its missing parts supplied by reference TRBV7-9 and TRBJ1-6, is DTGVSQNPRHKITKRGQNVTFRCDPISEHNRLYWYRQTLGQGPEFLTYFQNEAQLEKSRLLSDRFSAERPKGSFSTLEIQRTEQGDSAMYLCASSPGQLYNSPLHFGNGTRLTVT.

The genes are TRBV4-1 and TRBJ1-1; 10 bases are shared with TRBD1. Germline assignment: CDR1 MGHRA and CDR2 YSYEKL. This CDR3 contains 15 residues. The trim removed 4 bases at V and 0 bases at J, leaving 2 bases unmatched. CDR3 sequence reads: CASSRGTGVNTEAFF. CDR3 nucleotide sequence: TGCGCCAGCAGCCGGGGGACAGGGGTGAACACTGAAGCTTTCTTT.

V and J are TRBV5-8 and TRBJ1-2; 11 positions agree with TRBD1. There are 14 residues in the CDR3. Looked up from germline, CDR1 is SGHTS and CDR2 is YDEGEE. Unmatched junction bases numbered 3, after V lost 4 bases and J lost 4 bases. The CDR3 sequence: CASSGGTGGYGYTF. The CDR3 DNA reads as TGTGCCAGCAGCGGCGGGACAGGGGGCTATGGCTACACCTTC. The variable domain in full, completed from reference TRBV5-8 and TRBJ1-2, reads EAGVTQSPTHLIKTRGQQATLRCSPISGHTSVYWYQQALGLGLQFLLWYDEGEERNRGNFPPRFSGRQFPNYSSELNVNALELEDSALYLCASSGGTGGYGYTFGSGTRLTVV.

The rearrangement links TRBV23-1 to TRBJ1-1; 9 positions match TRBD1. TRBV23-1 is an ORF for which the function is uncertain. With 11 bases clipped from V and 5 bases from J, the junction kept 12 bases outside the gene matches. This CDR3 spans 14 amino acids. CDR3 sequence (DNA): TGCGCCGGAACCCAGGGACAGGGAGGGACTGAAGCTTTCTTT. Translated: CAGTQGQGGTEAFF.

The chain combines TRBV5-1 with TRBJ2-2; D is undetermined. The CDR3 consists of 13 residues. Trimming took 1 base from V and 6 from J, leaving 7 bases between them. The germline gives CDR1 SGHRS, CDR2 YFSETQ. CDR3 sequence: CASSLTGPGELFF. In nucleotides, the CDR3 is TGCGCCAGCAGCTTGACGGGTCCCGGGGAGCTGTTTTTT.

This clone has a handful of counts. The rearrangement uses TRBV6-5 and TRBJ2-2; D call uncertain. Per the germline V gene, CDR1 is MNHEY and CDR2 is SVGAGI. The V gene lost 2 bases and the J gene lost 6 bases, with 4 bases spanning the gap. The length of the CDR3 is 12 residues. CDR3 protein: CASSYISGELFF. CDR3 nucleotide sequence: TGTGCCAGCAGTTACATCTCCGGGGAGCTGTTTTTT.

This chain uses TRBV7-7 with TRBJ1-3, with a possible D match to TRBD1 (5 bases). The CDR3 is 13 residues long. Per the germline V gene, CDR1 is SSHAT and CDR2 is FNYEAQ (reference sequence). The CDR3 DNA reads TGTGCTATAGGGGTAATGCCTGGAAACACCATATATTTT. Translation gives CAIGVMPGNTIYF.

The CDR3 protein is CASSVDGGGNNEQFF. The CDR3 DNA reads TGTGCCAGCAGCGTAGACGGCGGGGGAAACAATGAGCAGTTCTTC. The chain combines TRBV9 with TRBJ2-1, with TRBD2 matching over 7 bases. The germline CDR1 and CDR2 sequences are SGDLS and YYNGEE. The J segment lost 5 bases and the V segment lost 0 bases, leaving 5 bases of the junction unmatched. The CDR3 is made up of 15 amino acids.

The CDR3 sequence is CASSPGQSPSNTQYF. CDR3 coding DNA: TGCGCCAGCAGTCCGGGACAGTCGCCTTCAAATACGCAGTATTTT. The gene calls are TRBV10-2 and TRBJ2-3; TRBD1 matches 7 bases. This CDR3 is built from 15 residues. J was trimmed by 7 bases and V by 5 bases; bases with no gene match: 12. CDR1 is WSHSY and CDR2 is SAAADI in the germline V gene.

V gene TRBV2 combines with J gene TRBJ2-1; TRBD2 matches at 10 bases. There are 15 residues in the CDR3. From germline, CDR1 is SNHLY and CDR2 FYNNEI. V dropped 8 bases and J dropped 8; count of bases not matched to a gene: 12. The CDR3 spells CASGRAGGPTDEQFF. Here the CDR3 DNA reads TGTGCCAGCGGTCGAGCGGGGGGGCCTACGGATGAGCAGTTCTTC.

The chain couples TRBV27 to TRBJ2-7; D might be TRBD2 (6 bases). V lost 8 bases and J 2 bases, leaving 10 bases between the germline ends. The CDR3 totals 12 residues. Germline V gene lookup returns CDR1 MNHEY and CDR2 SMNVEV (reference sequence). CDR3 sequence: CASQWRAYEQYF. Here the CDR3 DNA reads TGTGCCAGCCAATGGAGGGCCTACGAGCAGTACTTC.

Comment on this clone: This same CDR3 is encoded by further DNA sequences in the sample. The chain combines TRBV5-6 with TRBJ1-1; 9 bases agree with TRBD1. The CDR3 is 14 amino acids. From germline, CDR1 is SGHDT and CDR2 YYEEEE. V shed 3 bases and J 5 bases; nucleotides not matched to a gene: 5. CDR3 in DNA: TGTGCCAGCAGCTGGGGACAGGGAAGGACTGAAGCTTTCTTT. This translates into CASSWGQGRTEAFF.

The rearrangement uses TRBV9 and TRBJ1-1, with unresolved D. Trimming took off 0 bases at V and 4 bases at J, with 10 bases between the two ends. There are 14 residues in the CDR3. Germline-derived CDR1 and CDR2 are SGDLS and YYNGEE. The CDR3 sequence is CASSVGYAVTEAFF. Here the CDR3 DNA reads TGTGCCAGCAGCGTAGGCTACGCGGTCACTGAAGCTTTCTTT.

In nucleotides, the CDR3 is TGTGCCTCTCTCGGGACAAATTACAATGAGCAGTTCTTC. The encoded protein is CASLGTNYNEQFF. The chain combines TRBV6-1 with TRBJ2-1; weak D call: TRBD1 (6 bases). V was cut by 11 bases and J by 4 bases, with 15 bases left in between. The CDR3 length is 13 residues. Germline V CDR1 and CDR2: MNHNS, SASEGT.

The rearrangement links TRBV19 to TRBJ2-3; D remains ambiguous. The CDR3 length is 15 residues. CDR1 is LNHDA and CDR2 is SQIVND in the germline V gene (reference sequence). The germline V and J ends were trimmed by 4 bases and 0 bases, with 11 bases remaining between them. The CDR3: CASSTAASSTDTQYF. For the CDR3, the DNA is TGTGCCAGTAGTACGGCGGCATCTAGCACAGATACGCAGTATTTT.

This rearrangement joins TRBV10-2 to TRBJ2-7; 9 nucleotides agree with TRBD1. Germline loops: CDR1 WSHSY, CDR2 SAAADI. V shed 4 bases, J shed 4 bases, and the junction held 5 bases outside the gene matches. This CDR3 is 14 amino acids long. CDR3 coding DNA: TGCGCCAGCAGTGGGGGACAGGGCCAGTACGAGCAGTACTTC. It codes for CASSGGQGQYEQYF.

The chain couples TRBV19 to TRBJ1-1; maybe TRBD1 (6 bases). Germline V gene data show CDR1 as LNHDA and CDR2 as SQIVND (reference sequence). This CDR3 region has 16 residues. Deletions cut 6 bases from V and 2 bases from J, with 19 bases between. CDR3 region: CASRGGRRGENTEAFF. CDR3 nucleotide sequence: TGTGCCAGTAGGGGGGGGCGCAGGGGCGAAAACACTGAAGCTTTCTTT.

J is TRBJ2-5 and V is TRBV7-9; possible D gene TRBD2, 6 bases. The V and J ends lost 1 base and 2 bases respectively, with 11 bases between them. Germline-derived CDR1 and CDR2 are SEHNR and FQNEAQ (reference sequence). The CDR3 length is 15 residues. DNA for the CDR3: TGTGCCAGCAGCTTAGGCCAGACTAGTCAAGAGACCCAGTACTTC. As protein: CASSLGQTSQETQYF.

The CDR3 DNA reads as TGCGCCAGCAGCCCGGGAGGAGCCCGGAATGAGCAGTTCTTC. It codes for CASSPGGARNEQFF. This chain links TRBV5-1 with TRBJ2-1; 7 bases are a match to TRBD2. The CDR3 has 14 amino acids. V gave up 4 bases and J gave up 7 bases; unmatched junction bases: 8. The germline V gene encodes CDR1 SGHRS and CDR2 YFSETQ. The variable domain in full, completed from reference TRBV5-1 and TRBJ2-1, reads KAGVTQTPRYLIKTRGQQVTLSCSPISGHRSVSWYQQTPGQGLQFLFEYFSETQRNKGNFPGRFSGRQFSNSRSEMNVSTLELGDSALYLCASSPGGARNEQFFGPGTRLTVL.

In this sample, this clone turned up once. The V call is TRBV28, the J call TRBJ1-4, with 7 bases lining up with TRBD1. Germline-derived CDR1 and CDR2 are MDHEN and SYDVKM. V dropped 11 bases and J dropped 5; count of bases not matched to a gene: 11. The CDR3 extends over 14 amino acids. DNA for the CDR3: TGTGCCGTAGAAGGACAGGAGTTAAATGAAAAACTGTTTTTT. It specifies CAVEGQELNEKLFF.

The chain links TRBV2 to TRBJ1-1; 10 bases map to TRBD1. Germline CDR1 and CDR2: SNHLY and FYNNEI. The junction had 5 bases not matched to a gene; V was cut back by 7 bases and J by 3 bases. The CDR3 consists of 14 residues. The DNA for the CDR3 is TGTGCCAGCACGCCTGGGACAGGGGACACTGAAGCTTTCTTT. Protein: CASTPGTGDTEAFF. Variable domain in full (rest from reference TRBV2 and TRBJ1-1): EPEVTQTPSHQVTQMGQEVILRCVPISNHLYFYWYRQILGQKVEFLVSFYNNEISEKSEIFDDQFSVERPDGSNFTLKIRSTKLEDSAMYFCASTPGTGDTEAFFGQGTRLTVV.

The gene calls are TRBV5-6 and TRBJ1-6; D not resolved. CDR3 size: 16 residues. Germline V gives CDR1 SGHDT, CDR2 YYEEEE. Trimming shortened V by 4 bases and J by 7 bases, and 18 bases separated the two germline ends. The CDR3 DNA is TGTGCCAGCAGCCGAGCGGGCGGAGTCAAAAATTCACCCCTCCACTTT. Residues: CASSRAGGVKNSPLHF. Variable domain in full (rest from reference TRBV5-6 and TRBJ1-6): DAGVTQSPTHLIKTRGQQVTLRCSPKSGHDTVSWYQQALGQGPQFIFQYYEEEERQRGNFPDRFSGHQFPNYSSELNVNALLLGDSALYLCASSRAGGVKNSPLHFGNGTRLTVT.

The chain recombines TRBV27 with TRBJ1-5, with D unclear. The CDR3 totals 12 residues. V dropped 4 bases and J dropped 5 bases, with 6 bases sitting between them. The germline V gene has CDR1 MNHEY and CDR2 SMNVEV (reference sequence). CDR3 in DNA: TGTGCCAGCAGTTCCGGTCATCAGCCCCAGCATTTT. Its translation: CASSSGHQPQHF.